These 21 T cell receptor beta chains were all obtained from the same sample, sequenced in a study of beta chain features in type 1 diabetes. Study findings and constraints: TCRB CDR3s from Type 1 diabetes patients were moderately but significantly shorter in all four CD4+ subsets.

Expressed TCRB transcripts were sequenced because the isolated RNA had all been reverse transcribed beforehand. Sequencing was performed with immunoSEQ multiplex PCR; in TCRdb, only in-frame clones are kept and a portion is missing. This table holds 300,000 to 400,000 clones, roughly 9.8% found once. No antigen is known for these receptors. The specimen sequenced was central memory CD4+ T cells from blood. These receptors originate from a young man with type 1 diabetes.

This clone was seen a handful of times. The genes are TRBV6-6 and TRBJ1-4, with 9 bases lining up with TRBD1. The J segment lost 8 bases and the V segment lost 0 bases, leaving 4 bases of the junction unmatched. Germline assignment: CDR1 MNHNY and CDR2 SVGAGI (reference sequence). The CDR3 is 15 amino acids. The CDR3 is CASSYSGQGKEKLFF. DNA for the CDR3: TGTGCCAGCAGTTACTCTGGACAGGGGAAAGAAAAACTGTTTTTT.

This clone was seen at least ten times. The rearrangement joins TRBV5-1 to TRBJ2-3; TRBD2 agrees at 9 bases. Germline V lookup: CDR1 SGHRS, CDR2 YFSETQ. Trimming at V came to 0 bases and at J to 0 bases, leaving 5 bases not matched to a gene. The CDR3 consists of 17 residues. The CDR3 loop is CASSLGLAGMSTDTQYF. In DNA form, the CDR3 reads TGCGCCAGCAGCTTGGGGCTAGCGGGAATGAGCACAGATACGCAGTATTTT.

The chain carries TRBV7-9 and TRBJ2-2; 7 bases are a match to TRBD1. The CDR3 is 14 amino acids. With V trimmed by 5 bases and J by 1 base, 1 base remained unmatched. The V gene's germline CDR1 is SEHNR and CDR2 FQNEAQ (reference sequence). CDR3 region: CASSRTGNTGELFF. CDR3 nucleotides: TGTGCCAGCAGCCGGACAGGGAACACCGGGGAGCTGTTTTTT.

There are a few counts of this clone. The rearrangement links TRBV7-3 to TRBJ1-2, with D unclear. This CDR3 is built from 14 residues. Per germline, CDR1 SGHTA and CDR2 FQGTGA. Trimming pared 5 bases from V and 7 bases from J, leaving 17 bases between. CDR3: CASSPPGFGSGYTF. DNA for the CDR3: TGTGCCAGCAGCCCCCCCGGATTCGGATCTGGCTACACCTTC.

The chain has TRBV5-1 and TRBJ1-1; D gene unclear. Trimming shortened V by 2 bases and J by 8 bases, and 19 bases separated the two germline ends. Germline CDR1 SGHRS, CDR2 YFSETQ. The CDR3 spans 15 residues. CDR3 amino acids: CASSLLFREQGEAFF. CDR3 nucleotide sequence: TGCGCCAGCAGCTTACTTTTCCGTGAACAAGGGGAAGCTTTCTTT.

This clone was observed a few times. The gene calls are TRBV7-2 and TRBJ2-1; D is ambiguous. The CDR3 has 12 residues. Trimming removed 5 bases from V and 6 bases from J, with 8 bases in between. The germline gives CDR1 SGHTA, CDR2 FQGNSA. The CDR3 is CASSASGNEQFF. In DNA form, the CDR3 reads TGTGCCAGCAGCGCCTCGGGCAATGAGCAGTTCTTC.

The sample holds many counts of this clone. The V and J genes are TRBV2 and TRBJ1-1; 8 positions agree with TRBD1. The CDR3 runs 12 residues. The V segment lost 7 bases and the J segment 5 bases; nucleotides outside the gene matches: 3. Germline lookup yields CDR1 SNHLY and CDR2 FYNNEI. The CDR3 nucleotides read TGTGCCAGCACCAGGACAGGGACTGAAGCTTTCTTT. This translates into CASTRTGTEAFF.

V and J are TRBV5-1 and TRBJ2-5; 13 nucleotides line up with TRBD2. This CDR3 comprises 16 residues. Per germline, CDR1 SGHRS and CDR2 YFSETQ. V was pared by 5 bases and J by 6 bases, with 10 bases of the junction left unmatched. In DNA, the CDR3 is TGCGCCAGCAGGACTACCGGACTAGCGGGGGCACAGACCCAGTACTTC. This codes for CASRTTGLAGAQTQYF.

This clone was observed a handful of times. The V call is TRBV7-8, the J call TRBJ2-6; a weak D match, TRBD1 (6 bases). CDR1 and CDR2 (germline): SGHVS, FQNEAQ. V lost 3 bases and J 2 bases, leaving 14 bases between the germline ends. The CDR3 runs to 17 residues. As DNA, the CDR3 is TGTGCCAGCAGCTTCTCAGTTTACAGGGCTGGGGCCAACGTCCTGACTTTC. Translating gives CASSFSVYRAGANVLTF.

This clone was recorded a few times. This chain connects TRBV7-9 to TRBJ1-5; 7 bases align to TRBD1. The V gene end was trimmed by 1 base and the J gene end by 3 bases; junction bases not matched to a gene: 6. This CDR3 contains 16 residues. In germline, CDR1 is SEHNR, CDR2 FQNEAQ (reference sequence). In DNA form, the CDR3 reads TGTGCCAGCAGCTTAGGATTAGGGACAGTCAATCAGCCCCAGCATTTT. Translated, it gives CASSLGLGTVNQPQHF.

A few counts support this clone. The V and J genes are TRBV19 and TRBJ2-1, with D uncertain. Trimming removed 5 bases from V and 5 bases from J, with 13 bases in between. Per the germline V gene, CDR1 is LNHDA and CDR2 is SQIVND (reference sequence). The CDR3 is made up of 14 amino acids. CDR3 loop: CASSHLQADNEQFF. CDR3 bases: TGTGCCAGTAGTCACCTCCAAGCCGACAATGAGCAGTTCTTC. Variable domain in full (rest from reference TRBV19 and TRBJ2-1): DGGITQSPKYLFRKEGQNVTLSCEQNLNHDAMYWYRQDPGQGLRLIYYSQIVNDFQKGDIAEGYSVSREKKESFPLTVTSAQKNPTAFYLCASSHLQADNEQFFGPGTRLTVL.

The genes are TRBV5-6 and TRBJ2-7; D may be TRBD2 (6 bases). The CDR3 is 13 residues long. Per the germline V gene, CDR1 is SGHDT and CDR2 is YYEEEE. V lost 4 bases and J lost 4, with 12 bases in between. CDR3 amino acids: CASSLTRDYEQYF. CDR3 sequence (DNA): TGTGCCAGCAGCCTGACTAGGGATTACGAGCAGTACTTC.

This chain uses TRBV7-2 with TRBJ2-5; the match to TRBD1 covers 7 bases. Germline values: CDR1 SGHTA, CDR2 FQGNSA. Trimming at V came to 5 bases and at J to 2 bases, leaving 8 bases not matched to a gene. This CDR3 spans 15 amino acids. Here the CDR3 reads CASSQLGRGQETQYF. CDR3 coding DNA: TGTGCCAGCAGCCAATTGGGCAGGGGGCAAGAGACCCAGTACTTC. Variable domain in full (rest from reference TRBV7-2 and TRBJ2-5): GAGVSQSPSNKVTEKGKDVELRCDPISGHTALYWYRQSLGQGLEFLIYFQGNSAPDKSGLPSDRFSAERTGGSVSTLTIQRTQQEDSAVYLCASSQLGRGQETQYFGPGTRLLVL.

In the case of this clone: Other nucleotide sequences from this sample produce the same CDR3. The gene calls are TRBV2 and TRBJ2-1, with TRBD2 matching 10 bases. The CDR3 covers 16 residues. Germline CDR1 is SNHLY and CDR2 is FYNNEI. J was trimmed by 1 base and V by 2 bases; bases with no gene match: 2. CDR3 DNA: TGTGCCAGCAGTGAACGAGCGGGAGGGTCCTACAATGAGCAGTTCTTC. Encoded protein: CASSERAGGSYNEQFF.

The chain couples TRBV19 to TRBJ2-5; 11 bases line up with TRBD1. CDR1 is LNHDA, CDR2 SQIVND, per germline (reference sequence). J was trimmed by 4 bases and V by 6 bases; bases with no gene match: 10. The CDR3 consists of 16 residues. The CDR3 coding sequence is TGTGCCAGTAGCCCGGGGAGGACAGGGGGCGGAGAGACCCAGTACTTC. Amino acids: CASSPGRTGGGETQYF.

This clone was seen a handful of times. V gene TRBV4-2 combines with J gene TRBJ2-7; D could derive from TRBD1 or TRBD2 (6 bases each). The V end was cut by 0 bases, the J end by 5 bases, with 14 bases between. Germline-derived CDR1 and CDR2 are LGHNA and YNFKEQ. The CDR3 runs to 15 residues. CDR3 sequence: CASSQEPEGVDEQYF. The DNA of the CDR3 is TGTGCCAGCAGCCAAGAGCCGGAGGGGGTGGACGAGCAGTACTTC.

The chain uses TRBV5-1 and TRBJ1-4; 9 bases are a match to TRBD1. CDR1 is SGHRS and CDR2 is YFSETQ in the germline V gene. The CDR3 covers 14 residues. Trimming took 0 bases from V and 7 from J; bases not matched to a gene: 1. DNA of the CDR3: TGCGCCAGCAGCTTGGAGGGACAGGGTGAAAAACTGTTTTTT. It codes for CASSLEGQGEKLFF.

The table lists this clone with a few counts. The CDR3 loop reads CASSLQGGSQETQYF. CDR3 nucleotides: TGTGCCAGTAGTCTCCAGGGCGGGTCACAAGAGACCCAGTACTTC. The V and J genes are TRBV19 and TRBJ2-5, with D perhaps matching TRBD1 or TRBD2 (5 bases each). V was pared by 5 bases and J by 2 bases, with 15 bases between. Germline CDR1 LNHDA, CDR2 SQIVND (reference sequence). This CDR3 region has 15 residues.

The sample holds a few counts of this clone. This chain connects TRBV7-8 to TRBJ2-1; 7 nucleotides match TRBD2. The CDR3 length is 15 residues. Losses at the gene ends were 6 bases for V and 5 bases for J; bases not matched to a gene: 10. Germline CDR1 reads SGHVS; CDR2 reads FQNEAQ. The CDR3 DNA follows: TGTGCCAGCAGGATAGGGCGGGAGTTGCACAATGAGCAGTTCTTC. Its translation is CASRIGRELHNEQFF. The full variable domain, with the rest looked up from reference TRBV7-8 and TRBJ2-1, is GAGVSQSPRYKVAKRGQDVALRCDPISGHVSLFWYQQALGQGPEFLTYFQNEAQLDKSGLPSDRFFAERPEGSVSTLKIQRTQQEDSAVYLCASRIGRELHNEQFFGPGTRLTVL.

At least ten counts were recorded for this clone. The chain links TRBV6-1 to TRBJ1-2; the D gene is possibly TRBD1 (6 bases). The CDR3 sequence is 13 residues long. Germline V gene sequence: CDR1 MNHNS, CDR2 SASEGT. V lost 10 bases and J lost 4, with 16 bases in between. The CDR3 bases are TGTGCCACGAAGGCAGGGGCGGTCTATGGCTACACCTTC. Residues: CATKAGAVYGYTF.

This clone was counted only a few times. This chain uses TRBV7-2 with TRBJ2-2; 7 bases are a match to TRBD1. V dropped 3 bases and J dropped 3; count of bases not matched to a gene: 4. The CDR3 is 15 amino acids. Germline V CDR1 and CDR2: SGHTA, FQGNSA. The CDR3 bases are TGTGCCAGCAGCTTTAGACAGGGTTACACCGGGGAGCTGTTTTTT. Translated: CASSFRQGYTGELFF.